These 4 T cell receptor beta chains were all obtained from the same sample, sequenced in a study of T cell responses to AZD1222 COVID-19 vaccine. The protocol was immunoSEQ multiplex PCR, while the TCRdb copy is restricted to in-frame clones and leaves out a portion. This table has 120,000 to 150,000 clones, around 84% appearing once. Source: peripheral blood, taken 28 days after the second AZD1222 dose. The source is an adult who received the AZD1222 COVID-19 vaccine.

This chain joins TRBV7-8 and TRBJ2-3; TRBD1 might be the D (5 bases). V was trimmed by 1 base and J by 1 base, leaving 9 bases between them. Germline V gene data show CDR1 as SGHVS and CDR2 as FQNEAQ. This CDR3 contains 15 residues. This CDR3 reads CASSLVVGGTDTQYF. Written as DNA, the CDR3 is TGTGCCAGCAGCTTAGTGGTAGGGGGCACAGATACGCAGTATTTT.

The count of this clone is one. The V and J genes are TRBV3-1 (or the pseudogene TRBV3-2) and TRBJ2-1; the match to TRBD2 covers 9 bases. With 0 bases clipped from V and 9 bases from J, the junction kept 3 bases outside the gene matches. The CDR3 runs 14 residues. Germline CDR1 and CDR2: LGHDT and YNNKEL (reference sequence). The CDR3 nucleotides are TGTGCCAGCAGCCAAGAGGGTAGCGGGGGTGAGCAGTTCTTC. Its translation is CASSQEGSGGEQFF.

V gene TRBV3-1 (or the pseudogene TRBV3-2) combines with J gene TRBJ2-3; 9 bases are a match to TRBD2. CDR1 and CDR2 (germline): LGHDT, YNNKEL (reference sequence). The J segment lost 0 bases and the V segment lost 4 bases, leaving 2 bases of the junction unmatched. The CDR3 sequence is 15 residues long. DNA for the CDR3: TGTGCCAGCAGCCCCCTAGCGGGGAGCACAGATACGCAGTATTTT. Its protein product is CASSPLAGSTDTQYF.

This clone was recorded only once. The chain employs TRBV5-4 and TRBJ1-4; no clear D. The V gene's germline CDR1 is SGHNT and CDR2 YYREEE (reference sequence). Trimming shortened V by 4 bases and J by 0 bases, and 10 bases separated the two germline ends. CDR3 length equals 15 residues. CDR3: CASSRGGTTNEKLFF. CDR3 sequence (DNA): TGTGCCAGCAGCCGCGGTGGGACAACTAATGAAAAACTGTTTTTT.